This TCR beta chain was documented in a study of blood T cell repertoires in COVID-19. Study-level background: Samples of COVID-19 (acute and convalescent) were obtained from the United States, Italy and Spain. The analysed material was cDNA or gDNA that came from T cells, B-cell-depleted T cells, or PBMCs.

Methods used by the authors: Amplified reference gene primers provided the basis for estimating nucleated cell counts. Generated by immunoSEQ multiplex PCR, the TCRdb table keeps only in-frame clones and is missing some. V and J calls and clone size are those listed in that table; D and trimming were worked out from the DNA. The table shows some 140,000 clones, with about 90% occurring only once. The CDR3 spans 15 residues. CDR1 is MNHEY, CDR2 SVGAGI, per germline. V gave up 6 bases and J gave up 0 bases, with 12 bases separating them. This clone is a singleton in its sample. The receptor comes from a man in his forties or fifties with acute or convalescent COVID-19. The rearrangement joins TRBV6-5 to TRBJ1-5, with D maybe TRBD1 (5 bases). Sequences were obtained from peripheral blood. The CDR3 DNA reads as TGTGCCAGCAGACCCGACAGAATTAGCAATCAGCCCCAGCATTTT. Its translation is CASRPDRISNQPQHF.